This TCR beta chain emerged from a study of metastatic and nonmetastatic thyroid tumors. All patients were treatment-naive before thyroid surgery. Germline V gene lookup returns CDR1 SGHRS and CDR2 YFSETQ. This CDR3 is built from 12 residues. Trimming removed 0 bases at V and 11 bases at J, with 11 bases between. TCRdb reprocessed the PCR reads via MiXCR. The data contain tens of thousands of clones, roughly 30% of them singletons. Sequencing used blood. The chain has TRBV5-1 and TRBJ1-2; TRBD1 is a possible D gene (6 bases). The clonotype originates from a female donor with papillary thyroid cancer or a benign thyroid nodule (not recorded which). Some clones in this sample may be carry-over from other donors' samples. The CDR3 loop is CASSLGDTGYTF. The CDR3 bases are TGCGCCAGCAGCTTGGGGGACACGGGTTACACCTTC.